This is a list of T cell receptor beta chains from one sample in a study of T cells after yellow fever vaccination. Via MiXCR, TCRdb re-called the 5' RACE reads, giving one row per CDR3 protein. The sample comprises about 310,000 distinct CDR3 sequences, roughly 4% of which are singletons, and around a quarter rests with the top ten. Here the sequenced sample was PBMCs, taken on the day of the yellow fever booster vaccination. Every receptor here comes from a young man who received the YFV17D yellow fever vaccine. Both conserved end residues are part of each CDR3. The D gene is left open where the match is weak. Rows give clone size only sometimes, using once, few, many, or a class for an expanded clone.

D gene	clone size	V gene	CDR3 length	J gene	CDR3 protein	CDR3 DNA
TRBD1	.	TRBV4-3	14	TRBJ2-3	CASSQGTGLDTQYF	TGCGCCAGCAGCCAAGGGACAGGGCTAGATACGCAGTATTTT
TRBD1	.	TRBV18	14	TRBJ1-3	CASSPDRGGSTIYF	TGTGCCAGCTCACCCGACAGGGGTGGTAGCACCATATATTTT
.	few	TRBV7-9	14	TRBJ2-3	CASTKGAGTDTQYF	TGTGCCAGCACAAAGGGGGCGGGGACAGATACGCAGTATTTT
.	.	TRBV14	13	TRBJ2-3	CASSPNWADTQYF	TGTGCCAGCAGCCCCAACTGGGCAGATACGCAGTATTTT
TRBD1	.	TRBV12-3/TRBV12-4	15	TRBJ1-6	CASSSSGGLNSPLHF	TGTGCCAGCAGTTCCTCAGGGGGCCTAAATTCACCCCTCCACTTT
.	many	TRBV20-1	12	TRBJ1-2	CSAVGTPYGYTF	TGCAGTGCTGTCGGGACGCCGTATGGCTACACCTTC
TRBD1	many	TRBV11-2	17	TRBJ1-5	CASSLWSSGTDNQPQHF	TGTGCCAGCAGCTTATGGTCCTCCGGGACAGACAATCAGCCCCAGCATTTT
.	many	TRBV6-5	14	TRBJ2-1	CASSEDPTYNEQFF	TGTGCCAGCAGTGAAGACCCCACATACAATGAGCAGTTCTTC
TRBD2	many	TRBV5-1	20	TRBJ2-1	CASSLMTSLRTSVVGHEQFF	TGCGCCAGCAGCCTTATGACTAGCCTTCGTACATCGGTCGTAGGTCATGAGCAGTTCTTC
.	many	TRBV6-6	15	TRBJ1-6	CASSRKLGTSTPLHF	TGTGCCAGCAGCCGCAAATTGGGGACGAGCACACCCCTCCACTTT
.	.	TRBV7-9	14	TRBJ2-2	CASSWGLRTGELFF	TGTGCCAGCAGCTGGGGACTCAGGACCGGGGAGCTGTTTTTT
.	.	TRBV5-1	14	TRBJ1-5	CASSPGAGNQPQHF	TGCGCCAGCAGCCCCGGGGCCGGCAATCAGCCCCAGCATTTT
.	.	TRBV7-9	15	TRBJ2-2	CASSSPERGTGELFF	TGTGCCAGCAGCTCACCGGAAAGGGGCACCGGGGAGCTGTTTTTT
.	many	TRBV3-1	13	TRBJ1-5	CASSQQSNQPQHF	TGTGCCAGCAGCCAACAGAGCAATCAGCCCCAGCATTTT
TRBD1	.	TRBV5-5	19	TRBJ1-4	CASSLDVAGTGGIGEKLFF	TGTGCCAGCAGCTTGGATGTCGCTGGGACAGGGGGCATAGGAGAAAAACTGTTTTTT
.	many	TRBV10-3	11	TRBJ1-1	CAIGGSLEAFF	TGTGCCATCGGGGGATCGCTTGAAGCTTTCTTT
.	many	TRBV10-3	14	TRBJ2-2	CAIGRPSNTGELFF	TGTGCCATCGGTCGGCCTAGCAACACCGGGGAGCTGTTTTTT
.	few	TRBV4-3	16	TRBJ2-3	CASSPEFSGVPDTQYF	TGCGCCAGCAGCCCCGAGTTTTCGGGAGTACCAGATACGCAGTATTTT
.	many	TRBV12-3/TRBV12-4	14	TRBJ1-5	CASSFDRPNQPQHF	TGTGCCAGCAGCTTCGACAGACCCAATCAGCCCCAGCATTTT
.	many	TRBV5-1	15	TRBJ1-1	CASSSVGGANTEAFF	TGCGCCAGCAGCTCGGTAGGAGGGGCGAACACTGAAGCTTTCTTT
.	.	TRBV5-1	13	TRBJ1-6	CASSLYGIAPLHF	TGCGCCAGCAGCTTATACGGTATAGCACCCCTCCACTTT
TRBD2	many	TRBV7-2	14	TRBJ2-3	CASSPTSGADTQYF	TGTGCCAGCAGCCCTACTAGCGGGGCAGATACGCAGTATTTT
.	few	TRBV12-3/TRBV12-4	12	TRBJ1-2	CASSLRPRGYTF	TGTGCCAGCAGTTTACGACCGAGGGGCTACACCTTC
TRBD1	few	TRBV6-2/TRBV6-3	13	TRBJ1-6	CASRTDRIGPLHF	TGTGCCAGCAGAACGGACAGGATCGGACCCCTCCACTTT
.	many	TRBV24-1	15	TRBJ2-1	CATSDPTLPGGEQFF	TGTGCCACCAGTGACCCTACACTCCCTGGAGGGGAGCAGTTCTTC
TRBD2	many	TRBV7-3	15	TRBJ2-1	CASSSGTSVYNEQFF	TGTGCCAGCAGCTCAGGGACTAGCGTTTACAATGAGCAGTTCTTC
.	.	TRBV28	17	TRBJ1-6	CASTLEGGLSYNSPLHF	TGTGCCAGCACCCTGGAGGGGGGCCTGTCCTATAATTCACCCCTCCACTTT
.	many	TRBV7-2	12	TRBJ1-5	CASSFSTQPQHF	TGTGCCAGCAGCTTCTCTACTCAGCCCCAGCATTTT
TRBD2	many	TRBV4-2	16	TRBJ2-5	CASSQDSAGGRETQYF	TGTGCCAGCAGCCAAGATAGCGCGGGGGGGAGGGAGACCCAGTACTTC
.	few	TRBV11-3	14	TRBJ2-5	CASSPPGAEETQYF	TGTGCCAGCAGCCCCCCGGGAGCGGAAGAGACCCAGTACTTC
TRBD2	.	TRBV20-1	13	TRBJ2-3	CSATGTSPDTQYF	TGCAGTGCTACCGGGACTAGCCCAGATACGCAGTATTTT
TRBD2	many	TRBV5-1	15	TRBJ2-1	CASSLGLAGYDEQFF	TGCGCCAGCAGCCTGGGACTAGCAGGTTACGATGAGCAGTTCTTC
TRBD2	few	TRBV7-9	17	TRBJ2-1	CASSLVPGTSGAGGQFF	TGTGCCAGCAGCTTAGTCCCTGGGACTAGCGGGGCGGGGGGGCAGTTCTTC
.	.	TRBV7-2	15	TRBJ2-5	CASRLRASRGETQYF	TGTGCCAGCAGGTTAAGGGCCTCGCGGGGAGAGACCCAGTACTTC
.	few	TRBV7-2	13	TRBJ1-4	CASSRTDNEKLFF	TGTGCCAGCAGTCGTACGGATAATGAAAAACTGTTTTTT
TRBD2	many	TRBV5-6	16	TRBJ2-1	CASSLTSGGSYNEQFF	TGTGCCAGCAGTTTGACTAGCGGGGGTTCCTACAATGAGCAGTTCTTC
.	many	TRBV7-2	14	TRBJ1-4	CASSKTKGSEKLFF	TGTGCCAGCAGTAAGACCAAAGGGAGTGAAAAACTGTTTTTT
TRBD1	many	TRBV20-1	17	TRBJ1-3	CSARLRDRRSSGNTIYF	TGCAGTGCTAGGCTCCGGGACAGGCGAAGCTCTGGAAACACCATATATTTT
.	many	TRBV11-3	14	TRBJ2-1	CASSLDHNDNEQFF	TGTGCCAGCAGCCTGGATCACAATGACAATGAGCAGTTCTTC
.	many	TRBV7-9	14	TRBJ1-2	CASSSWTVNYGYTF	TGTGCCAGCAGCTCCTGGACGGTTAACTATGGCTACACCTTC
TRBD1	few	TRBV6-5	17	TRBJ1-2	CASSFYRGTGLIHGYTF	TGTGCCAGCAGTTTTTACCGGGGGACAGGGTTAATTCATGGCTACACCTTC
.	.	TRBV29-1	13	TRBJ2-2	CSVLFPEVGELFF	TGCAGCGTCTTGTTTCCGGAGGTCGGGGAGCTGTTTTTT
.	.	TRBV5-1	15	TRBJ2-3	CASRFRANPADTQYF	TGCGCCAGCAGGTTCCGGGCCAACCCGGCGGATACGCAGTATTTT
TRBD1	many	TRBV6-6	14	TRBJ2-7	CASRRTGDYYEQYF	TGTGCCAGCAGGCGGACAGGGGACTACTACGAGCAGTACTTC
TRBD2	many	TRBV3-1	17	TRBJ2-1	CASSQVGTSGPSGEQFF	TGTGCCAGCAGCCAAGTTGGGACTAGCGGACCTAGCGGTGAGCAGTTCTTC
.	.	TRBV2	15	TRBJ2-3	CANSPPGQSTDTQYF	TGTGCCAACTCCCCTCCGGGACAAAGCACAGATACGCAGTATTTT
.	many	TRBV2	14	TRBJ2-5	CASSEQGPRKTQYF	TGTGCCAGCAGTGAACAGGGGCCCCGGAAGACCCAGTACTTC
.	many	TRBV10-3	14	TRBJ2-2	CAISGGAYTGELFF	TGTGCCATCAGTGGGGGCGCGTACACCGGGGAGCTGTTTTTT